The 4 T cell receptor beta chains reported below all come from one sample, sequenced in a study of blood T cells in healthy people across ages. Using a J-beta primer mix together with a sample-barcoded 5' primer, a second PCR was run for roughly 7 to 12 cycles. TCRdb re-called the 5' RACE reads through MiXCR, storing one row per CDR3 protein. Here the sample spans over a million distinct CDR3 sequences, roughly 60% being singletons. Specimen: blood. These receptors all come from a man aged 18 to 29 in good health.

The chain joins TRBV6-5 to TRBJ2-1; D uncertain. The germline V and J ends were trimmed by 0 bases and 6 bases, with 9 bases remaining between them. CDR3 length: 14 residues. CDR1 is MNHEY and CDR2 is SVGAGI in the germline V gene. For the CDR3, the DNA is TGTGCCAGCAGTTACTCCGAATTGGGCAATGAGCAGTTCTTC. Protein product: CASSYSELGNEQFF.

The chain links TRBV2 to TRBJ1-2; no clear D gene. There are 13 residues in the CDR3. CDR1 and CDR2 from the germline V gene are SNHLY and FYNNEI. With 4 bases removed from V and 4 bases from J, the gap between germline ends came to 10 bases. CDR3 coding DNA: TGTGCCAGCAGTGCAGTGGCTCGCTATGGCTACACCTTC. The encoded protein is CASSAVARYGYTF.

The CDR3 reads CASSLARGGSTQYF. In DNA, the CDR3 is TGTGCCAGCAGCTTAGCGCGGGGGGGGTCGACCCAGTACTTC. V gene TRBV7-2 combines with J gene TRBJ2-5; 9 positions agree with TRBD2. Germline-derived CDR1 and CDR2 are SGHTA and FQGNSA. V shed 0 bases, J shed 7 bases, and the junction held 3 bases outside the gene matches. This CDR3 comprises 14 residues.

The chain is built from TRBV14 and TRBJ1-2; D perhaps matches TRBD1 (5 bases). Germline CDR1 SGHDN, CDR2 FVKESK. The CDR3 length is 14 residues. The ends were cut back, 3 bases at V and 7 bases at J, with 15 bases in the middle. CDR3 residues: CASSHPQGNRGYTF. The DNA of the CDR3 is TGTGCCAGCAGCCACCCCCAGGGAAACCGTGGCTACACCTTC. Full variable domain (missing parts from reference TRBV14 and TRBJ1-2): EAGVTQFPSHSVIEKGQTVTLRCDPISGHDNLYWYRRVMGKEIKFLLHFVKESKQDESGMPNNRFLAERTGGTYSTLKVQPAELEDSGVYFCASSHPQGNRGYTFGSGTRLTVV.